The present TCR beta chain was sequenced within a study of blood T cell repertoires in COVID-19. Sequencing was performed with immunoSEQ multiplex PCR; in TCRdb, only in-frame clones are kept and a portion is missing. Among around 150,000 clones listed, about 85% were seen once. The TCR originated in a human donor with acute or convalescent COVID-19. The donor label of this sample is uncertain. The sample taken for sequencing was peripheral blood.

This chain's CDR3 is CASSLVAQRGAGETQYF. CDR3 sequence (DNA): TGTGCCAGCAGCTTAGTCGCCCAGCGGGGGGCTGGAGAGACCCAGTACTTC. The chain recombines TRBV7-2 with TRBJ2-5, with 9 bases aligning to TRBD2. The V and J ends lost 1 base and 4 bases, in that order; junction bases with no gene match: 10. The germline gives CDR1 SGHTA, CDR2 FQGNSA. The CDR3 has 17 amino acids.